These T cell receptor beta chains were read from a single sample in a study of brain T cells in children with intractable seizures. Here immunoSEQ multiplex PCR was the method, and the copy in TCRdb shows in-frame clones only, minus some. This table has around 70,000 clones, about 92% appearing once. Material: peripheral blood, obtained at surgery. The receptors derive from a boy under two years old with tuberous sclerosis and intractable seizures. Both conserved end residues are part of each CDR3. Fields, in order: clone size, D gene, V gene, J gene, CDR3 protein, CDR3 DNA. D genes are given only for firm matches. Not every row has a clone size; where given, it reads once, few, many or a size class.

clone_size: -; d_call: -; v_call: TRBV28; j_call: TRBJ1-2; cdr3_aa: CASSITQGIHGYTF; cdr3_nt: TGTGCCAGCAGTATCACTCAGGGCATACATGGCTACACCTTC
clone_size: -; d_call: -; v_call: TRBV7-3; j_call: TRBJ1-1; cdr3_aa: CASSPDKVTEAFF; cdr3_nt: TGTGCCAGCAGCCCAGACAAGGTAACTGAAGCTTTCTTT
clone_size: -; d_call: TRBD2; v_call: TRBV27; j_call: TRBJ2-1; cdr3_aa: CASRGLAGHGEQFF; cdr3_nt: TGTGCCAGCAGGGGACTAGCGGGACATGGAGAGCAGTTCTTC
clone_size: -; d_call: -; v_call: TRBV7-3; j_call: TRBJ1-1; cdr3_aa: CASSLYKNTEAFF; cdr3_nt: TGTGCCAGCAGCTTATACAAGAACACTGAAGCTTTCTTT
clone_size: -; d_call: -; v_call: TRBV9; j_call: TRBJ2-2; cdr3_aa: CASSLGSITGELFF; cdr3_nt: TGTGCCAGCAGCCTGGGGTCTATCACCGGGGAGCTGTTTTTT
clone_size: -; d_call: TRBD2; v_call: TRBV27; j_call: TRBJ2-1; cdr3_aa: CASSRRGTYNEQFF; cdr3_nt: TGTGCCAGCAGTAGGCGGGGGACCTACAATGAGCAGTTCTTC
clone_size: -; d_call: -; v_call: TRBV3-1/TRBV3-2; j_call: TRBJ1-2; cdr3_aa: CASSQDFVPLLTNYGYTF; cdr3_nt: TGTGCCAGCAGCCAAGATTTCGTGCCACTCTTAACTAACTATGGCTACACCTTC
clone_size: -; d_call: -; v_call: TRBV30; j_call: TRBJ2-7; cdr3_aa: CAWSLGATYEQYF; cdr3_nt: TGTGCCTGGAGTCTCGGGGCTACCTACGAGCAGTACTTC
clone_size: -; d_call: TRBD1; v_call: TRBV7-8; j_call: TRBJ1-4; cdr3_aa: CASSLPGTGGPNEKLFF; cdr3_nt: TGTGCCAGCAGCCTACCCGGGACAGGGGGCCCTAATGAAAAACTGTTTTTT
clone_size: -; d_call: TRBD1; v_call: TRBV25-1; j_call: TRBJ1-2; cdr3_aa: CASSETGLHGYTF; cdr3_nt: TGTGCCAGCAGCGAGACAGGGTTGCATGGCTACACCTTC
clone_size: once; d_call: TRBD1; v_call: TRBV10-3; j_call: TRBJ1-1; cdr3_aa: CAISYHRGKENTEAFF; cdr3_nt: TGTGCCATCAGTTACCACAGGGGAAAAGAGAACACTGAAGCTTTCTTT
clone_size: -; d_call: -; v_call: TRBV14; j_call: TRBJ1-3; cdr3_aa: CASSQGRGHSGNTIYF; cdr3_nt: TGTGCCAGCAGCCAAGGAAGAGGCCACTCTGGAAACACCATATATTTT
clone_size: -; d_call: TRBD1; v_call: TRBV6-6; j_call: TRBJ1-3; cdr3_aa: CASSYWRQGEDTIYF; cdr3_nt: TGTGCCAGCAGTTACTGGCGACAGGGGGAGGACACCATATATTTT
clone_size: -; d_call: -; v_call: TRBV29-1; j_call: TRBJ2-2; cdr3_aa: CSVGHTGELFF; cdr3_nt: TGCAGCGTTGGCCACACCGGGGAGCTGTTTTTT
clone_size: -; d_call: TRBD1; v_call: TRBV2; j_call: TRBJ2-6; cdr3_aa: CASSEFTGAGANVLTF; cdr3_nt: TGTGCCAGCAGTGAATTTACAGGGGCCGGGGCCAACGTCCTGACTTTC
clone_size: -; d_call: TRBD2; v_call: TRBV29-1; j_call: TRBJ2-3; cdr3_aa: CSVDVILAESTDTQYF; cdr3_nt: TGCAGCGTCGATGTAATACTAGCGGAGAGCACAGATACGCAGTATTTT
clone_size: -; d_call: -; v_call: TRBV7-9; j_call: TRBJ2-1; cdr3_aa: CASSIPTQNNEQFF; cdr3_nt: TGTGCCAGCAGCATACCGACACAAAACAATGAGCAGTTCTTC
clone_size: -; d_call: -; v_call: TRBV30; j_call: TRBJ2-3; cdr3_aa: CAWSVLGLSTDTQYF; cdr3_nt: TGTGCCTGGAGTGTACTCGGGTTAAGCACAGATACGCAGTATTTT
clone_size: -; d_call: -; v_call: TRBV7-9; j_call: TRBJ2-7; cdr3_aa: CASSLGRATYEQYF; cdr3_nt: TGTGCCAGCAGCTTGGGCAGGGCTACCTACGAGCAGTACTTC
clone_size: -; d_call: -; v_call: TRBV4-1; j_call: TRBJ1-5; cdr3_aa: CASSQEIDRYRGLYQPQHF; cdr3_nt: TGCGCCAGCAGCCAAGAGATAGACAGGTATAGAGGTTTGTATCAGCCCCAGCATTTT
clone_size: -; d_call: TRBD2; v_call: TRBV4-1; j_call: TRBJ2-2; cdr3_aa: CASSQAMTSGNTGELFF; cdr3_nt: TGCGCCAGCAGCCAGGCCATGACTAGCGGGAACACCGGGGAGCTGTTTTTT
clone_size: -; d_call: TRBD1; v_call: TRBV5-4; j_call: TRBJ2-3; cdr3_aa: CASSPYNRGPSSTDTQYF; cdr3_nt: TGTGCCAGCAGCCCATATAACAGGGGGCCGTCTAGCACAGATACGCAGTATTTT
clone_size: -; d_call: -; v_call: TRBV6-5; j_call: TRBJ2-7; cdr3_aa: CASSYFDSRLSYEQYF; cdr3_nt: TGTGCCAGCAGTTACTTCGACAGTCGTCTTTCCTACGAGCAGTACTTC
clone_size: -; d_call: -; v_call: TRBV25-1; j_call: TRBJ1-6; cdr3_aa: CASSDGGSPLHF; cdr3_nt: TGTGCCAGCAGTGATGGGGGATCACCCCTCCACTTT
clone_size: -; d_call: TRBD1; v_call: TRBV28; j_call: TRBJ1-2; cdr3_aa: CASSSTGVALIGYTF; cdr3_nt: TGTGCCAGCAGTTCCACAGGGGTGGCCTTGATTGGCTACACCTTC
clone_size: -; d_call: -; v_call: TRBV12-1; j_call: TRBJ2-7; cdr3_aa: CASSRGTSGYEQYF; cdr3_nt: TGTGCCAGCAGCCGCGGGACTAGCGGCTACGAGCAGTACTTC
clone_size: -; d_call: TRBD1; v_call: TRBV6-5; j_call: TRBJ1-6; cdr3_aa: CASSYRDRGVSPLHF; cdr3_nt: TGTGCCAGCAGTTACCGGGACAGGGGCGTCTCACCCCTCCACTTT
clone_size: -; d_call: -; v_call: TRBV20-1; j_call: TRBJ1-6; cdr3_aa: CSATPPGALHF; cdr3_nt: TGCAGTGCCACACCACCAGGGGCCCTCCACTTT
clone_size: -; d_call: -; v_call: TRBV30; j_call: TRBJ2-5; cdr3_aa: CAWSVRALQETQYF; cdr3_nt: TGTGCCTGGAGTGTAAGGGCACTTCAAGAGACCCAGTACTTC
clone_size: -; d_call: -; v_call: TRBV13; j_call: TRBJ2-1; cdr3_aa: CASSLFGDLTNEQFF; cdr3_nt: TGTGCCAGCAGCTTATTCGGGGACCTTACGAATGAGCAGTTCTTC
clone_size: -; d_call: -; v_call: TRBV6-5; j_call: TRBJ2-7; cdr3_aa: CASRQGEQYF; cdr3_nt: TGTGCCAGCAGACAGGGTGAGCAGTACTTC
clone_size: -; d_call: -; v_call: TRBV10-3; j_call: TRBJ2-3; cdr3_aa: CAIGGLSTDTQYF; cdr3_nt: TGTGCCATCGGGGGACTGAGCACAGATACGCAGTATTTT
clone_size: -; d_call: -; v_call: TRBV9; j_call: TRBJ2-1; cdr3_aa: CASSVGDRRSEQFF; cdr3_nt: TGTGCCAGCAGCGTAGGAGATCGGAGGAGTGAGCAGTTCTTC
clone_size: -; d_call: -; v_call: TRBV18; j_call: TRBJ2-5; cdr3_aa: CASSPAAVRTQYF; cdr3_nt: TGTGCCAGCTCACCAGCCGCCGTCCGGACCCAGTACTTC
clone_size: -; d_call: -; v_call: TRBV7-2; j_call: TRBJ2-3; cdr3_aa: CASRQWGSTDTQYF; cdr3_nt: TGTGCCAGCAGGCAGTGGGGGAGCACAGATACGCAGTATTTT
clone_size: once; d_call: TRBD2; v_call: TRBV4-1; j_call: TRBJ2-2; cdr3_aa: CASSQELAGGNPNTGELFF; cdr3_nt: TGCGCCAGCAGCCAAGAACTAGCGGGAGGGAACCCGAACACCGGGGAGCTGTTTTTT
clone_size: -; d_call: -; v_call: TRBV27; j_call: TRBJ1-5; cdr3_aa: CASSLFSDRSSNQPQHF; cdr3_nt: TGTGCCAGCAGTTTATTTTCCGACAGGTCTAGCAATCAGCCCCAGCATTTT